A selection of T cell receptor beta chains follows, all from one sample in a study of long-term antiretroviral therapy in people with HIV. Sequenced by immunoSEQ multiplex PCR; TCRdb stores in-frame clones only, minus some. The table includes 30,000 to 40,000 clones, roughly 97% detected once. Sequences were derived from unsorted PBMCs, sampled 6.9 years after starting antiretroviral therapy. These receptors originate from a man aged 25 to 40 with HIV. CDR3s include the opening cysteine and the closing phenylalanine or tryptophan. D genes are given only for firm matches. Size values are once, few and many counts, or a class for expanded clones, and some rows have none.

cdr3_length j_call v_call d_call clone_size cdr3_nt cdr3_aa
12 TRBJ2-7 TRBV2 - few TGTGCCAGCAAGAGGATGGCCTACGAGCAGTACTTC CASKRMAYEQYF
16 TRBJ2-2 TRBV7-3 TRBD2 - TGTGCCAGCAGCTTGTCGGGACTAGAGTACGCCGGGGAGCTGTTTTTT CASSLSGLEYAGELFF
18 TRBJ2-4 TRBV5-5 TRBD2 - TGTGCCAGCAGCTTGGGCCGGGAAGGTACCTGGGAGGGAAACATTCAGTACTTC CASSLGREGTWEGNIQYF
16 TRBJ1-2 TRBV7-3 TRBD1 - TGTGCCAGCAGCCCGGCTCCGGGACAGGGATTCTATGGCTACACCTTC CASSPAPGQGFYGYTF
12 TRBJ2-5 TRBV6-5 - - TGTGCCAGCACCTGGAGCCAAGAGACCCAGTACTTC CASTWSQETQYF
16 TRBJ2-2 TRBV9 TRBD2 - TGTGCCAGCAGCGTTCTAGCGGGGGCCGGAACCGGGGAGCTGTTTTTT CASSVLAGAGTGELFF
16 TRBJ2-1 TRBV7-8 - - TGTGCCAGCAGCTTAGTGGCCGGGACTCTAAACAATGAGCAGTTCTTC CASSLVAGTLNNEQFF
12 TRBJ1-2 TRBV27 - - TGTGCCAGCAGTTCCCCCCTGGGGGGCTACACCTTC CASSSPLGGYTF
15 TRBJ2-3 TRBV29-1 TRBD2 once TGCAGCGGTGCCGGGACTAGCGGGAGTCTAGATACGCAGTATTTT CSGAGTSGSLDTQYF
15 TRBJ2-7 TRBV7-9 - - TGTGCCAGCAGCCCAGCGCAGGGGCGGACCTACGAGCAGTACTTC CASSPAQGRTYEQYF
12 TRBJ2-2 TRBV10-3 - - TGTGCCATCAGGAAGGGGACCGGGGAGCTGTTTTTT CAIRKGTGELFF
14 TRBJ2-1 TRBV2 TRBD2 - TGTGCCAGCAGTGACCCTAGCGGCTACAATGAGCAGTTCTTC CASSDPSGYNEQFF
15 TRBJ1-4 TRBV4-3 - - TGCGCCAGCAGCCAAGATCTTCTAAGCACTGAAAAACTGTTTTTT CASSQDLLSTEKLFF
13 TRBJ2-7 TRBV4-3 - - TGCGCCAGCAGCCAAGAAACTGGCCGCGAGCAGTACTTC CASSQETGREQYF
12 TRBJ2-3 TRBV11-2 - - TGTGCCAGCAGCCTACAAGTAGGATGGCAGTATTTT CASSLQVGWQYF
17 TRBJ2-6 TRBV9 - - TGTGCCAGCAGCCCCCGGCCGTCCGGGCGGGGGGCCAACGTCCTGACTTTC CASSPRPSGRGANVLTF
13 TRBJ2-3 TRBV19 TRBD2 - TGTGCCAGTAAACAGCGGGGGACAGATACGCAGTATTTT CASKQRGTDTQYF
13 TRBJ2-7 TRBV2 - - TGTGCCAGCAGGCCTGGGAGCTCCTACGAGCAGTACTTC CASRPGSSYEQYF
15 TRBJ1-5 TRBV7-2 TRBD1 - TGTGCCAGCAGCTTAGCCCCGGACAGGGGACCGCCCCAGCATTTT CASSLAPDRGPPQHF
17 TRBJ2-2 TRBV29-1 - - TGCAGCGTTCCCAAGGGGGCGGAGGGCCGTAGGACCGGGGAGCTGTTTTTT CSVPKGAEGRRTGELFF
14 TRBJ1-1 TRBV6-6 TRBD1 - TGTGCCAGTCAAAAGTCCCGGGACAGGCCTCTGGCTTTCTTT CASQKSRDRPLAFF
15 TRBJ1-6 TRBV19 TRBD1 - TGTGCCAGTAGTGGGGGGACAGGGGGATCTTCACCCCTCCACTTT CASSGGTGGSSPLHF
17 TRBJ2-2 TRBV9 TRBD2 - TGTGCCAGCAGCCCCCGACTAGCGGGGGGCGTCGCCGGGGAGCTGTTTTTT CASSPRLAGGVAGELFF
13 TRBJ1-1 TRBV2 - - TGTGCCAGCAGTATTGGTATGAACACTGAAGCTTTCTTT CASSIGMNTEAFF
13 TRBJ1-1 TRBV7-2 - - TGTGCCAGCAGCTCCAACAGGGTCGCTGAAGCTTTCTTT CASSSNRVAEAFF
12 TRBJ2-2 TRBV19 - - TGTGCCAGTAGTATAGGAAGCGGGGAGCTGTTTTTT CASSIGSGELFF
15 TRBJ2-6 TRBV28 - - TGTGCCAGCAGCCTGCGACTCTCTGGGGCCAACGTCCTGACTTTC CASSLRLSGANVLTF
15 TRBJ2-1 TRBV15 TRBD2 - TGTGCCACCAGCAGAGATCTAGCGGGCGGGAATGAGCAGTTCTTC CATSRDLAGGNEQFF
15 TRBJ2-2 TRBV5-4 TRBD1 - TGTGCCAGCAGTTACCCGACAGGGTCCCCCGGGGAGCTGTTTTTT CASSYPTGSPGELFF
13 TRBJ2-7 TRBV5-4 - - TGTGCCAGCAGCTTGGGTCCTACCTACGAGCAGTACTTC CASSLGPTYEQYF
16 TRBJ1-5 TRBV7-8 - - TGTGCCAGCAGCTTAGAAAGGTCTGATAGCAATCAGCCCCAGCATTTT CASSLERSDSNQPQHF
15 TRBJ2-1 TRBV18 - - TGTGCCAGCTCACCCCTGCGGGGACCGATAGGCGAGCAGTTCTTC CASSPLRGPIGEQFF
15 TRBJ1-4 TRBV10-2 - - TGCGCCAGCAGTGTCCAGAGTACTCCGTATGAGAAACTGTTTTTT CASSVQSTPYEKLFF
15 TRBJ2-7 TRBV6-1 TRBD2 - TGTGCCAGCAGAGGACTAGCGGGGACCTCCTACGAGCAGTACTTC CASRGLAGTSYEQYF
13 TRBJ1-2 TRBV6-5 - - TGTGCCAGCAGGGATACAGGTGACCATGGCTACACCTTC CASRDTGDHGYTF
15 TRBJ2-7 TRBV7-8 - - TGTGCCAGCAGCTTTGGGACCGAGAGAACCTACGAGCAGTACTTC CASSFGTERTYEQYF
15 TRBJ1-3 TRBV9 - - TGTGCCAGCAGCCCGGGGGGGGGCTCTGGAAACACCATATATTTT CASSPGGGSGNTIYF
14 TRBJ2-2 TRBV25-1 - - TGTGCCAGCAGTGTGCGGGTCGGGCCCGGGGAGCTGTTTTTT CASSVRVGPGELFF
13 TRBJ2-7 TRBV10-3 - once TGTGCCATCACTTCCCAGGGAGGATACGAGCAGTACTTC CAITSQGGYEQYF
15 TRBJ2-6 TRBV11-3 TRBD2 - TGTGCCAGCAGCTCGGGGGGTCTGGGGGCCAACGTCCTGACTTTC CASSSGGLGANVLTF
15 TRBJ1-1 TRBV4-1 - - TGCGCCAGCAGCCAAGTAAGTCGGGCAAACACTGAAGCTTTCTTT CASSQVSRANTEAFF
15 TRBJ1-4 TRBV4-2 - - TGTGCCAGCAGCCAAGAACAAGGGACGGATGAAAAACTGTTTTTT CASSQEQGTDEKLFF
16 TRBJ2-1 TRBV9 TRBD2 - TGTGCCAGCAGCGTAGTGGCCAGCGGGGGTCGCAATGAGCAGTTCTTC CASSVVASGGRNEQFF
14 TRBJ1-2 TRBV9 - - TGTGCCAGCAGCGTAGATCAAAAGGGCCTGGGCTACACCTTC CASSVDQKGLGYTF
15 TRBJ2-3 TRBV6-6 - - TGTGCCAGCAGTTACCGGGGGGCCTTCACAGATACGCAGTATTTT CASSYRGAFTDTQYF
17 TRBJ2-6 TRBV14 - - TGTGCCAGCAGCCAAGATTTACGATTCTCTGGGGCCAACGTCCTGACTTTC CASSQDLRFSGANVLTF
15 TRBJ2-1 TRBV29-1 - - TGCAGCGTTGGGGTCAGGGGATTGGTATTGGATGAGCAGTTCTTC CSVGVRGLVLDEQFF
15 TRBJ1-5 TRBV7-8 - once TGTGCCAGCAGCCTAACAGGGACGAGCAATCAGCCCCAGCATTTT CASSLTGTSNQPQHF
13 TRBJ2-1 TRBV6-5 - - TGTGCCAGCAGTAAGACTAGAGCGAATGAGCAGTTCTTC CASSKTRANEQFF
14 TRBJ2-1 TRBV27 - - TGTGCCAGCAGTTATTCGAGCTCCTACAATGAGCAGTTCTTC CASSYSSSYNEQFF
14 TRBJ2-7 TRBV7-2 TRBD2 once TGTGCCAGCAGCGAGGGAGGGCAGGGCTACGAGCAGTACTTC CASSEGGQGYEQYF
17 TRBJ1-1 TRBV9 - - TGTGCCAGCAGCGCCGTCCTCGTGGGCGTCGGAAACACTGAAGCTTTCTTT CASSAVLVGVGNTEAFF
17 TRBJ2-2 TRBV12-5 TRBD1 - TGTGCTAGTGGACCGTCTGAGGACAGGTTATCCACCGGGGAGCTGTTTTTT CASGPSEDRLSTGELFF
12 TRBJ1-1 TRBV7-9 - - TGTGCCAGCAGCTTAGAGTTTACTGAAGCTTTCTTT CASSLEFTEAFF
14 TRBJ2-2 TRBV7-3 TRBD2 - TGTGCCAGCACCCGGGGGGGTAGCACCGGGGAGCTGTTTTTT CASTRGGSTGELFF
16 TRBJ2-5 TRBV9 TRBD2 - TGTGCCAGCAGCCCCTCCGGGGGACTAGCGGGAGAGACCCAGTACTTC CASSPSGGLAGETQYF
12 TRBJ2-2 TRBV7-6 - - TGTGCCAGCCGACTAGTCCCCGGGGAGCTGTTTTTT CASRLVPGELFF
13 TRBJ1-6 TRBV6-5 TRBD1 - TGTGCCAGCAACAGGGGGCATAATTCACCCCTCCACTTT CASNRGHNSPLHF
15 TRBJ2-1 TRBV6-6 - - TGTGCCAGCAGTTACTTTAATAACGGGAGAAATGAGCAGTTCTTC CASSYFNNGRNEQFF